These 26 T cell receptor beta chains originate from one sample sequenced in a study of T cell responses to AZD1222 COVID-19 vaccine. The repertoire was sequenced with immunoSEQ multiplex PCR; TCRdb's copy has only in-frame clones and lacks some. Altogether around 74,000 clones are present, roughly nine tenths being singletons, with the ten largest covering 6% to 8.5%. The sequencing here drew on peripheral blood, taken on day 0 of MenACWY control vaccination. The source of these receptors is an adult in good health.

The chain joins TRBV7-9 to TRBJ2-5, with TRBD1 as a possible D gene (6 bases). The CDR3 runs to 16 residues. Trimming pared 1 base from V and 5 bases from J, leaving 17 bases between. CDR1 is SEHNR, CDR2 FQNEAQ, per germline (reference sequence). The CDR3: CASSLGSGADMETQYF. As DNA, the CDR3 is TGTGCCAGCAGCTTAGGGTCAGGGGCGGATATGGAGACCCAGTACTTC.

V gene TRBV28 combines with J gene TRBJ1-2; D not resolved. The ends were cut back, 10 bases at V and 1 base at J, with 10 bases in the middle. The CDR3 is 12 residues long. The V gene's germline CDR1 is MDHEN and CDR2 SYDVKM. CDR3 DNA: TGTGCCACCGCGGTACTTAACTATGGCTACACCTTC. Amino acids: CATAVLNYGYTF.

The chain has TRBV9 and TRBJ2-1; no definite D call. V was cut by 0 bases and J by 7 bases, with 5 bases left in between. The germline CDR1 and CDR2 sequences are SGDLS and YYNGEE. There are 12 residues in the CDR3. In DNA, the CDR3 is TGTGCCAGCAGCGTAGAATGGAATGAGCAGTTCTTC. Translation gives CASSVEWNEQFF.

This clone was seen only a few times. CDR3 amino acids: CASSIQGGEETQYF. The DNA for the CDR3 is TGTGCCAGTAGTATACAAGGGGGCGAGGAGACCCAGTACTTC. The chain recombines TRBV19 with TRBJ2-5; 7 bases agree with TRBD1. Trimming cost V 2 bases and J 5 bases; bases outside gene matches: 5. Germline values: CDR1 LNHDA, CDR2 SQIVND (reference sequence). The CDR3 extends over 14 amino acids.

The chain joins TRBV19 to TRBJ2-2; D uncertain. The CDR3 sequence is 14 residues long. V shed 1 base and J shed 4 bases, with 7 bases lying between them. Germline V lookup: CDR1 LNHDA, CDR2 SQIVND (reference sequence). CDR3 nucleotides: TGTGCCAGTAGTATAGGTCTCTCCACCGGGGAGCTGTTTTTT. Translation: CASSIGLSTGELFF.

The chain combines TRBV7-8 with TRBJ2-2, with D perhaps TRBD1 (6 bases). V was trimmed by 5 bases and J by 1 base, leaving 14 bases between them. CDR3 length: 16 amino acids. Looked up from germline, CDR1 is SGHVS and CDR2 is FQNEAQ. The CDR3 nucleotides read TGTGCCAGCAGCGGACCTGGGACAAGGAACACCGGGGAGCTGTTTTTT. This encodes CASSGPGTRNTGELFF.

The CDR3 spells CASRTIPGQASNQPQHF. CDR3 in DNA: TGTGCCAGTAGGACAATCCCGGGACAGGCTAGCAATCAGCCCCAGCATTTT. This chain links TRBV19 with TRBJ1-5; 8 bases agree with TRBD1. CDR1 is LNHDA and CDR2 is SQIVND in the germline V gene (reference sequence). The V gene end was trimmed by 6 bases and the J gene end by 0 bases; junction bases not matched to a gene: 10. This CDR3 has 17 residues.

V and J are TRBV6-5 and TRBJ1-5, with D hard to call. Germline V CDR1 and CDR2: MNHEY, SVGAGI. The CDR3 is made up of 15 amino acids. V was shortened by 2 bases and J by 6 bases, with 14 bases between the two germline ends. The CDR3 loop is CASSYLAGNAQPQHF. CDR3 coding DNA: TGTGCCAGCAGTTACCTGGCTGGGAATGCTCAGCCCCAGCATTTT.

The chain is built from TRBV5-6 and TRBJ1-3; D unclear. The germline V gene has CDR1 SGHDT and CDR2 YYEEEE. Trimming removed 4 bases at V and 0 bases at J, with 11 bases between. There are 15 residues in the CDR3. CDR3 amino acids: CASSTRRLSGNTIYF. DNA for the CDR3: TGTGCCAGCAGCACCCGGCGGCTCTCTGGAAACACCATATATTTT.

The chain recombines TRBV19 with TRBJ2-6, with D tentatively TRBD2 (5 bases). With 2 bases removed from V and 0 bases from J, the gap between germline ends came to 8 bases. This CDR3 contains 16 residues. The germline CDR1 and CDR2 sequences are LNHDA and SQIVND (reference sequence). This CDR3 is CASSIPGSSGANVLTF. DNA of the CDR3: TGTGCCAGTAGTATACCGGGGAGCTCTGGGGCCAACGTCCTGACTTTC. The variable domain in full, with the rest retrieved from reference TRBV19 and TRBJ2-6, is DGGITQSPKYLFRKEGQNVTLSCEQNLNHDAMYWYRQDPGQGLRLIYYSQIVNDFQKGDIAEGYSVSREKKESFPLTVTSAQKNPTAFYLCASSIPGSSGANVLTFGAGSRLTVL.

The CDR3 spells CASSVPGQTNSPLHF. The CDR3 DNA sequence: TGTGCCAGCAGCGTACCGGGCCAAACTAATTCACCCCTCCACTTT. This rearrangement joins TRBV7-9 to TRBJ1-6, with D unresolved. The CDR3 totals 15 residues. V lost 5 bases to trimming and J lost 6 bases, with 14 bases between them. From germline, CDR1 is SEHNR and CDR2 FQNEAQ (reference sequence).

J is TRBJ1-5 and V is TRBV19, with 8 bases fitting TRBD1. The CDR3 runs to 15 residues. Unmatched junction bases numbered 3, after V lost 3 bases and J lost 2 bases. CDR1 is LNHDA and CDR2 is SQIVND in the germline V gene (reference sequence). CDR3 protein: CASSIWGQGNQPQHF. The CDR3 DNA reads as TGTGCCAGTAGTATCTGGGGACAGGGCAATCAGCCCCAGCATTTT.

The CDR3 coding sequence is TGTGCCAGCAGCCCAAGACAGAGGAGCTCTGGAAACACCATATATTTT. Encoded protein: CASSPRQRSSGNTIYF. J is TRBJ1-3 and V is TRBV5-6; TRBD1 might be the D (5 bases). V was trimmed by 4 bases and J by 0 bases, leaving 14 bases between them. Germline V CDR1 and CDR2: SGHDT, YYEEEE. This CDR3 is 16 amino acids long.

J is TRBJ2-3 and V is TRBV5-1; possible D gene TRBD1, 6 bases. Germline lookup yields CDR1 SGHRS and CDR2 YFSETQ. This CDR3 comprises 14 residues. Between the trimmed V and J ends, which lost 2 bases and 0 bases, there was a span of 7 bases. CDR3 sequence: CASSLGQSTDTQYF. Here the CDR3 DNA reads TGCGCCAGCAGCTTAGGACAGAGCACAGATACGCAGTATTTT.

J is TRBJ1-5 and V is TRBV6-2 or TRBV6-3, with a possible D match to TRBD1 (5 bases). Germline V gene sequence: CDR1 MNHEY, CDR2 SVGEGT. The V end lost 2 bases, the J end lost 5 bases, and 7 bases lay between the germline ends. There are 13 residues in the CDR3. The CDR3 DNA reads as TGTGCCAGCAGTTACGACAGTCATCAGCCCCAGCATTTT. It encodes CASSYDSHQPQHF.

This chain joins TRBV15 and TRBJ1-2, with D tentatively TRBD1 (5 bases). The germline CDR1 and CDR2 sequences are LNHNV and YYDKDF (reference sequence). Trimming shortened V by 8 bases and J by 2 bases, and 18 bases separated the two germline ends. The CDR3 is 15 residues long. The CDR3 protein is CATHPGQGENYGYTF. CDR3 DNA sequence: TGTGCCACCCACCCCGGGCAGGGCGAGAACTATGGCTACACCTTC. Combining the CDR3 with reference TRBV15 and TRBJ1-2 gives the whole variable domain DAMVIQNPRYQVTQFGKPVTLSCSQTLNHNVMYWYQQKSSQAPKLLFHYYDKDFNNEADTPDNFQSRRPNTSFCFLDIRSPGLGDTAMYLCATHPGQGENYGYTFGSGTRLTVV.

The rearrangement links TRBV7-9 to TRBJ2-2; 10 nucleotides line up with TRBD2. The CDR3 spans 16 residues. The germline V gene has CDR1 SEHNR and CDR2 FQNEAQ (reference sequence). V gave up 0 bases and J gave up 5 bases; unmatched junction bases: 3. CDR3 amino acids: CASSLALAGSTGELFF. The CDR3 DNA is TGTGCCAGCAGCTTAGCACTAGCGGGGTCGACCGGGGAGCTGTTTTTT. The entire variable domain, with the rest obtained from reference TRBV7-9 and TRBJ2-2, is as follows: DTGVSQNPRHKITKRGQNVTFRCDPISEHNRLYWYRQTLGQGPEFLTYFQNEAQLEKSRLLSDRFSAERPKGSFSTLEIQRTEQGDSAMYLCASSLALAGSTGELFFGEGSRLTVL.

The gene calls are TRBV13 and TRBJ2-1; D call uncertain. The germline V and J ends were trimmed by 5 bases and 4 bases, with 12 bases remaining between them. CDR1 is PRHDT and CDR2 is FYEKMQ in the germline V gene (reference sequence). The CDR3 totals 14 residues. This CDR3 is CASSLGLGYNEQFF. The DNA for the CDR3 is TGTGCCAGCAGCCTCGGCCTAGGGTACAATGAGCAGTTCTTC.

The V call is TRBV28, the J call TRBJ2-2; D is possibly TRBD1 (7 bases). Germline loops: CDR1 MDHEN, CDR2 SYDVKM. V shed 6 bases and J shed 0 bases, with 11 bases lying between them. The CDR3 spans 15 residues. The CDR3 DNA follows: TGTGCCAGCAGGCAGGGGGGCGCGAACACCGGGGAGCTGTTTTTT. It translates to CASRQGGANTGELFF. Together with reference TRBV28 and TRBJ2-2, the CDR3 gives the full variable domain: DVKVTQSSRYLVKRTGEKVFLECVQDMDHENMFWYRQDPGLGLRLIYFSYDVKMKEKGDIPEGYSVSREKKERFSLILESASTNQTSMYLCASRQGGANTGELFFGEGSRLTVL.

The gene calls are TRBV5-1 and TRBJ1-1, with a weak D call TRBD1 (5 bases). Germline values: CDR1 SGHRS, CDR2 YFSETQ. The CDR3 is 12 amino acids. V was clipped by 4 bases and J by 3 bases, with 7 bases between them. CDR3 DNA: TGCGCCAGCAGCCTCAGGGACACTGAAGCTTTCTTT. Translated: CASSLRDTEAFF.

This chain links TRBV2 with TRBJ1-5, with D possibly matching TRBD1 (5 bases). Trimming left V 4 bases short and J 0 bases short, with 7 bases between. Germline V CDR1 and CDR2: SNHLY, FYNNEI. This CDR3 contains 14 residues. This chain's CDR3 is CASSGTNSNQPQHF. CDR3 bases: TGTGCCAGCAGTGGGACAAATAGCAATCAGCCCCAGCATTTT.

V is TRBV3-1 (or the pseudogene TRBV3-2) and J is TRBJ1-4; D gene unclear. Trimming removed 4 bases from V and 4 bases from J, with 7 bases in between. This CDR3 contains 13 residues. Germline V gene data show CDR1 as LGHDT and CDR2 as YNNKEL (reference sequence). In DNA form, the CDR3 reads TGTGCCAGCAGCCCGGTTCTTAATGAAAAACTGTTTTTT. This encodes CASSPVLNEKLFF.

The V and J genes are TRBV3-1 (or the pseudogene TRBV3-2) and TRBJ2-3; 8 bases align to TRBD2. The J segment lost 11 bases and the V segment lost 4 bases, leaving 17 bases of the junction unmatched. From germline, CDR1 is LGHDT and CDR2 YNNKEL (reference sequence). The CDR3 is 16 residues long. The CDR3 spells CASSPSSSGPAVMQYF. The CDR3 nucleotides are TGTGCCAGCAGCCCAAGTTCTAGCGGGCCTGCAGTCATGCAGTATTTT.

J is TRBJ2-5 and V is TRBV28; D is unclear. This CDR3 has 15 amino acids. Trimming pared 2 bases from V and 1 base from J, leaving 11 bases between. Per germline, CDR1 MDHEN and CDR2 SYDVKM. The CDR3: CASSLTAGVQETQYF. DNA for the CDR3: TGTGCCAGCAGTTTAACAGCAGGAGTCCAAGAGACCCAGTACTTC.

The CDR3 loop is CSVGTGPYTGELFF. CDR3 nucleotide sequence: TGCAGCGTTGGGACAGGACCCTACACCGGGGAGCTGTTTTTT. The rearrangement joins TRBV29-1 to TRBJ2-2; 7 bases agree with TRBD1. The germline V gene has CDR1 SQVTM and CDR2 ANQGSEA. With V trimmed by 4 bases and J by 3 bases, 5 bases remained unmatched. The CDR3 extends over 14 amino acids.

This clone was counted a single time. The V gene is TRBV21-1, the J gene TRBJ1-3. TRBV21-1 is a known pseudogene. The CDR3 is 16 residues long. The CDR3 bases are TGTGCCAGCAGCAAACGGCGGGCAGTATCTGGAAACACCATATATTTT. Translation gives CASSKRRAVSGNTIYF.